The table lists the clone carrying this T cell receptor (beta chain) with many counts. Time point described: persistent/refractory GD, antithyroid drugs over 5 years with positive TRAb. RNA isolated from PBMCs was used to make the TCR library. The authors diagnosed Graves' disease using American Thyroid Association guidelines. The source of the sample is a study of regulatory T cells in long-lasting Graves disease. Arm-PCR of CDR3 regions and iRepertoire HTBI primers were used to build TCR beta libraries. A single record per CDR3 protein comes from TCRdb applying MiXCR to the multiplex PCR reads. The sample includes about 470,000 distinct CDR3 sequences, roughly 21% seen only once; the top ten take more than 6%. The sample here was peripheral blood mononuclear cells (PBMCs), taken when the disease was refractory, from a patient treated with antithyroid drugs. The origin of this receptor is a female donor with Graves disease.

The CDR3 sequence: CSARHETSYEQYF. The CDR3 DNA reads as TGCAGTGCTAGGCACGAGACCTCCTACGAGCAGTACTTC. V usage is TRBV20-1 and J usage is TRBJ2-7, with D unclear. Germline CDR1 DFQATT, CDR2 SNEGSKA (reference sequence). CDR3 size: 13 residues. Trimming pared 3 bases from V and 0 bases from J, leaving 9 bases between.